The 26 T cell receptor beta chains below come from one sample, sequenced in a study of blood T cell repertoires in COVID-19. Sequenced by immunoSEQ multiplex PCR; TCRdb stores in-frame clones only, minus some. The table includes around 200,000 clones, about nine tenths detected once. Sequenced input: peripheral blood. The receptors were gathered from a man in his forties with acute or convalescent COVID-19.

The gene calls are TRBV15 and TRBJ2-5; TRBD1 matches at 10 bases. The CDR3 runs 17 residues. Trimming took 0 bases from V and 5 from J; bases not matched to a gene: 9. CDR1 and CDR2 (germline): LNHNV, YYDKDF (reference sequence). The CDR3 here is CATSRDYGRTGGETQYF. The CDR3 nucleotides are TGTGCCACCAGCAGAGATTATGGACGGACAGGGGGGGAGACCCAGTACTTC.

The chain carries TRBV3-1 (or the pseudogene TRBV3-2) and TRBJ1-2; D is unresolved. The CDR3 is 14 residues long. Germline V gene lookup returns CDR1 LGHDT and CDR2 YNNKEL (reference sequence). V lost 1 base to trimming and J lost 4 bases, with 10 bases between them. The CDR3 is CASSQAGRAYGYTF. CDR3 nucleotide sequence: TGTGCCAGCAGCCAAGCCGGGAGAGCCTATGGCTACACCTTC.

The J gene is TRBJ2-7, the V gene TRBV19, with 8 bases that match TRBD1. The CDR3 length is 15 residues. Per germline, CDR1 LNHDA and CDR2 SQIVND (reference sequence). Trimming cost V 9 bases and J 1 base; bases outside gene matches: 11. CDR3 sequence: CAREVGQGLSYEQYF. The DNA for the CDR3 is TGTGCCAGAGAGGTTGGACAGGGACTTTCCTACGAGCAGTACTTC.

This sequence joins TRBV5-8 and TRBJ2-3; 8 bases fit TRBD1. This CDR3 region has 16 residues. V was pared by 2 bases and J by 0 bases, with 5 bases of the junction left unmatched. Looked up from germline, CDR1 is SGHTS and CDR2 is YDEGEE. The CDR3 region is CASSFGQGRSTDTQYF. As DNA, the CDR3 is TGTGCCAGCAGCTTCGGACAGGGAAGGAGCACAGATACGCAGTATTTT.

The CDR3 loop is CASSDQGPGQGNSPLHF. CDR3 bases: TGTGCCAGCTCAGACCAAGGACCGGGACAGGGTAATTCACCCCTCCACTTT. This chain connects TRBV18 to TRBJ1-6; TRBD1 agrees at 9 bases. V trimming: 5 bases; J trimming: 6 bases; junction bases outside the gene matches: 11. Germline assignment: CDR1 KGHSH and CDR2 LQKENI. The CDR3 sequence is 17 residues long.

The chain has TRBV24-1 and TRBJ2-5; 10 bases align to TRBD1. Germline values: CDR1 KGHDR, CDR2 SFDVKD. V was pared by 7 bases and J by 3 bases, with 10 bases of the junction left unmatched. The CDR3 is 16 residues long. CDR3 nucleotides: TGTGCCACCAGCACACTACCGGGACAGGGGAAAGAGACCCAGTACTTC. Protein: CATSTLPGQGKETQYF.

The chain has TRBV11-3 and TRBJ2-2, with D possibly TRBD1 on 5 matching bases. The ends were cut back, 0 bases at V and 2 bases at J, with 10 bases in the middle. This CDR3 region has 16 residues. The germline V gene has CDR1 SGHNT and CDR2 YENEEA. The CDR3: CASSLEGQANTGELFF. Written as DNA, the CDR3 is TGTGCCAGCAGCTTAGAGGGGCAGGCTAACACCGGGGAGCTGTTTTTT. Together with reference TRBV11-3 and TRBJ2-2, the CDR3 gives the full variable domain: EAGVVQSPRYKIIEKKQPVAFWCNPISGHNTLYWYLQNLGQGPELLIRYENEEAVDDSQLPKDRFSAERLKGVDSTLKIQPAELGDSAVYLCASSLEGQANTGELFFGEGSRLTVL.

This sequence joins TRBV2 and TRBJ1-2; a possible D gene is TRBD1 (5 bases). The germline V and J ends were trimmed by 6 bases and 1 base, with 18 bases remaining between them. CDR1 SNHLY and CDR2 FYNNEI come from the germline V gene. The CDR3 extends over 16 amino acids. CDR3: CASSPVGGLINYGYTF. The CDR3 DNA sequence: TGTGCCAGCAGCCCTGTTGGGGGGTTAATTAACTATGGCTACACCTTC.

CDR3 protein: CASSPQQGHTEAFF. DNA for the CDR3: TGCGCCAGCAGCCCACAACAGGGGCACACTGAAGCTTTCTTT. This chain joins TRBV4-1 and TRBJ1-1; TRBD1 matches at 7 bases. With V trimmed by 4 bases and J by 3 bases, 5 bases remained unmatched. CDR1 and CDR2 from the germline V gene are MGHRA and YSYEKL. This CDR3 is 14 amino acids long.

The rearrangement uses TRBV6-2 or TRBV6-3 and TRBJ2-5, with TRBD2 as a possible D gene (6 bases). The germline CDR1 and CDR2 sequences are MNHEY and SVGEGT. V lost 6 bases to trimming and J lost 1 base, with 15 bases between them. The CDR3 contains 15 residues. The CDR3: CASRYTGSGQETQYF. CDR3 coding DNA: TGTGCCAGCAGGTACACGGGTAGCGGCCAAGAGACCCAGTACTTC.

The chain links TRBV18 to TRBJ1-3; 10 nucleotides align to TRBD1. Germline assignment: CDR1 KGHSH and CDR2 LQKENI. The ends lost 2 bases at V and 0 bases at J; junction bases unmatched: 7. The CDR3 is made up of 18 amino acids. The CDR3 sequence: CASSPLQGQGPSGNTIYF. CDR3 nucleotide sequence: TGTGCCAGCTCACCATTGCAGGGACAGGGGCCCTCTGGAAACACCATATATTTT.

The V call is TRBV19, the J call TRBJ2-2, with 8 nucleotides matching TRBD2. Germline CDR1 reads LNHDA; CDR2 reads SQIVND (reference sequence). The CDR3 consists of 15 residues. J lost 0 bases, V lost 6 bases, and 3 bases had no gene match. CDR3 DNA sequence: TGTGCCAGTAGCGCACTAGCGGCGAACACCGGGGAGCTGTTTTTT. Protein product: CASSALAANTGELFF.

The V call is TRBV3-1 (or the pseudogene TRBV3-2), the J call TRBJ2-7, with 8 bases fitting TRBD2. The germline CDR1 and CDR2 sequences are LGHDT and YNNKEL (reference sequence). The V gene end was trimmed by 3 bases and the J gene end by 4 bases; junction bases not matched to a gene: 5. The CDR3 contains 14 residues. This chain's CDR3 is CASSHERGGYEQYF. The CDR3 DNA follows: TGTGCCAGCAGCCACGAACGGGGGGGTTACGAGCAGTACTTC.

The CDR3 here is CASSPRVGGVYEQYF. The CDR3 region has the DNA TGCGCCAGCAGCCCACGGGTAGGAGGGGTCTACGAGCAGTACTTC. V usage is TRBV5-1 and J usage is TRBJ2-7, with a tentative D call TRBD2 (6 bases). Germline CDR1 and CDR2: SGHRS and YFSETQ. Trimming shortened V by 4 bases and J by 3 bases, and 17 bases separated the two germline ends. The CDR3 totals 15 residues.

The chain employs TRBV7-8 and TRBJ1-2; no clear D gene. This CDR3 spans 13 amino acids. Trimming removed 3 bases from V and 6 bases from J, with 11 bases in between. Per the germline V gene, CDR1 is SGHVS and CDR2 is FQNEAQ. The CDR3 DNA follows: TGTGCCAGCAGCTTTACGGGGAGGCATGGCTACACCTTC. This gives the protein CASSFTGRHGYTF.

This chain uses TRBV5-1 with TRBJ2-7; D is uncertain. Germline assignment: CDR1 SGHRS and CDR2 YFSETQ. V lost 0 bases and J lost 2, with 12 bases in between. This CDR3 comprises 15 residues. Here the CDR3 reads CASSLDPWRTYEQYF. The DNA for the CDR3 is TGCGCCAGCAGCTTGGATCCCTGGCGGACCTACGAGCAGTACTTC.

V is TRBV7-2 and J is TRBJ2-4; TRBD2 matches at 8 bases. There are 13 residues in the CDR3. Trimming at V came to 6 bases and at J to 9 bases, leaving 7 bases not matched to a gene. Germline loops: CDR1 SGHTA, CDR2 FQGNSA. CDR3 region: CASSILRGGIQYF. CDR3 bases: TGTGCCAGCAGTATACTCCGGGGGGGCATTCAGTACTTC. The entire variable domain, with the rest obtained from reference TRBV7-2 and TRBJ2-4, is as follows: GAGVSQSPSNKVTEKGKDVELRCDPISGHTALYWYRQSLGQGLEFLIYFQGNSAPDKSGLPSDRFSAERTGGSVSTLTIQRTQQEDSAVYLCASSILRGGIQYFGAGTRLSVL.

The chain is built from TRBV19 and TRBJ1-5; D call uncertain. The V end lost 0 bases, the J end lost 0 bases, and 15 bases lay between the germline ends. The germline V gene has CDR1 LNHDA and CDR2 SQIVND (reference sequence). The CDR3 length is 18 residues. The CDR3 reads CASSIELASRYSNQPQHF. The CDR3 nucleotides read TGTGCCAGTAGTATAGAGTTGGCTAGTCGATATAGCAATCAGCCCCAGCATTTT.

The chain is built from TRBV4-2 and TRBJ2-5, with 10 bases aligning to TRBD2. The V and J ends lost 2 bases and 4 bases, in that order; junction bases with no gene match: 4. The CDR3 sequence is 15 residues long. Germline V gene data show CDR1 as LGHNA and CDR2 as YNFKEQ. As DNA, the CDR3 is TGTGCCAGCAGCCAACGCGCTAGCGGGGGAGAGACCCAGTACTTC. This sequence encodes CASSQRASGGETQYF.

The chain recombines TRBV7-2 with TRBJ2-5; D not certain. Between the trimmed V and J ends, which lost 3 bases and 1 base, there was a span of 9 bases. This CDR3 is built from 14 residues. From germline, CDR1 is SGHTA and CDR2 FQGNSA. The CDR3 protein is CASSLSRSQETQYF. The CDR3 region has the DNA TGTGCCAGCAGCTTGAGCCGGTCCCAAGAGACCCAGTACTTC.

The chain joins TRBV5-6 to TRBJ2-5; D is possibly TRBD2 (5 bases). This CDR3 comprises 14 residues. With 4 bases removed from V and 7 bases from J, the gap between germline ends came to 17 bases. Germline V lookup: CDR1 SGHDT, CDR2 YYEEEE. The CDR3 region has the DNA TGTGCCAGCAGCCTAGAGACGGGCGGAGGGACCCAGTACTTC. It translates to CASSLETGGGTQYF.

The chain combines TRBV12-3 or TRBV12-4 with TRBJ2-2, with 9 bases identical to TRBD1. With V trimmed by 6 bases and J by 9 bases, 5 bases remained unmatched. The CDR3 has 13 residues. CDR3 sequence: CASRTGGGRELFF. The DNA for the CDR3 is TGTGCCAGCAGGACAGGGGGAGGACGGGAGCTGTTTTTT.

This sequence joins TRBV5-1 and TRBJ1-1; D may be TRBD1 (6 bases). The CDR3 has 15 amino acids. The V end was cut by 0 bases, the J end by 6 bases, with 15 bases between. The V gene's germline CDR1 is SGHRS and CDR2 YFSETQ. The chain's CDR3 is CASSLEQGVIAEAFF. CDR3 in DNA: TGCGCCAGCAGCTTGGAACAGGGTGTAATCGCTGAAGCTTTCTTT.

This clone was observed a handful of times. CDR3 residues: CASSEAGGTDTQYF. The CDR3 DNA reads as TGTGCCAGCAGTGAAGCGGGGGGCACAGATACGCAGTATTTT. The chain couples TRBV6-4 to TRBJ2-3, with 8 bases aligning to TRBD2. CDR1 and CDR2 from the germline V gene are MRHNA and SNTAGT. The CDR3 has 14 amino acids. Trimming removed 3 bases from V and 1 base from J; junction bases left unmatched: 0.

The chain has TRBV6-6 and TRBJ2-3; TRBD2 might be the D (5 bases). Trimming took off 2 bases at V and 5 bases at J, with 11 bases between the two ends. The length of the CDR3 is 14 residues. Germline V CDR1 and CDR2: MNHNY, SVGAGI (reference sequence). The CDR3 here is CASSYQTKRDTQYF. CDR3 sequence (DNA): TGTGCCAGCAGTTACCAGACTAAGCGAGATACGCAGTATTTT.

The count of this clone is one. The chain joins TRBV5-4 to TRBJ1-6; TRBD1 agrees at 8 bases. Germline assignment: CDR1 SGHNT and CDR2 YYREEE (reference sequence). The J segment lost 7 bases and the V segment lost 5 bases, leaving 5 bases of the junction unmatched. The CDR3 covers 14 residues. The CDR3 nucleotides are TGTGCCAGCAGAGCGGGACAGGAAAATTCACCCCTCCACTTT. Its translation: CASRAGQENSPLHF.